These 5 T cell receptor beta chains were sequenced from one sample in a study of T cell responses to AZD1222 COVID-19 vaccine (dated by TCRdb to 2020 to 2023). In light of the paper, this sample's time point label describes: about 28 days (+/-7) after the second vaccine dose. Receptor amplification or capture employed the immunoSEQ multiplex PCR assay. The source is immuneACCESS, and TCRdb retained only in-frame sequences with V and J called. Part of the clones is not carried over; for the studies checked, unresolved V genes explain less than half of this, and the remainder is unexplained. This sample comprises roughly 150,000 clones, 87% of them detected only once. Jointly, the top ten make up 8% to 10% of the sample. Sequenced here: peripheral blood, sampled 28 days after the second AZD1222 dose. These receptors came from an adult who received the AZD1222 COVID-19 vaccine.

This sequence joins TRBV6-4 and TRBJ2-1; D is perhaps TRBD2 (5 bases). In germline, CDR1 is MRHNA, CDR2 SNTAGT. Trimming removed 0 bases at V and 10 bases at J, with 10 bases between. The CDR3 contains 13 residues. The CDR3 region is CASSDSAGGEQFF. CDR3 nucleotide sequence: TGTGCCAGCAGTGACTCGGCAGGCGGGGAGCAGTTCTTC.

This clone has more than one count but fewer than ten. The V and J genes are TRBV7-9 and TRBJ2-7; 8 bases match TRBD2. Germline V gives CDR1 SEHNR, CDR2 FQNEAQ (reference sequence). This CDR3 is built from 15 residues. V shed 2 bases and J 6 bases; nucleotides not matched to a gene: 9. The CDR3: CASSLWISGAPEQYF. The CDR3 nucleotides read TGTGCCAGCAGCTTATGGATTAGCGGGGCCCCCGAGCAGTACTTC.

The rearrangement joins TRBV12-3 or TRBV12-4 to TRBJ2-5; a weak D match, TRBD2 (6 bases). V was cut by 6 bases and J by 9 bases, with 14 bases left in between. The CDR3 is 12 residues long. CDR3 DNA sequence: TGTGCCAGCAGATGGGAGGCGTCGGCCCAGTACTTC. Protein product: CASRWEASAQYF.

The chain recombines TRBV21-1 with TRBJ1-1. TRBV21-1 is a listed pseudogene. The CDR3 loop spans 21 amino acids. The CDR3 region is CASSKADETKPLPEDNTEAFF. CDR3 sequence (DNA): TGTGCCAGCAGCAAAGCGGACGAGACGAAGCCCCTTCCCGAGGACAACACTGAAGCTTTCTTT.

V gene TRBV19 combines with J gene TRBJ1-5, with TRBD1 matching over 8 bases. V was pared by 6 bases and J by 2 bases, with 9 bases of the junction left unmatched. The CDR3 has 16 amino acids. The V gene's germline CDR1 is LNHDA and CDR2 SQIVND (reference sequence). CDR3 residues: CASSLNRGAGNQPQHF. The CDR3 nucleotides are TGTGCCAGTAGCCTGAACAGGGGGGCTGGCAATCAGCCCCAGCATTTT.